This T cell receptor (beta chain) was sequenced during a study of multiple sclerosis patients with progressive multifocal leukoencephalopathy. Study results and caveats: At PML onset, no shared TRBV or TRBJ gene usage was seen. Findings may reflect JC virus infection or just general immunocompromise. Before and during natalizumab, the clones expanded at PML already existed.

The time point here: five to six months of natalizumab therapy. All PML patients were female, and all patients had earlier interferon beta. Assay used: immunoSEQ multiplex PCR; TCRdb lists only in-frame clones, some missing. Of 25,000 to 30,000 clones listed, 85% to 90% are singletons. On this clone: What it binds is not known.

This CDR3 is 16 amino acids long. Trimming stripped 4 bases from V and 1 base from J, with 15 bases between. Germline CDR1 reads SEHNR; CDR2 reads FQNEAQ (reference sequence). Sequencing was performed on PBMCs, taken from a patient treated with natalizumab. The origin of this receptor is a human donor with multiple sclerosis. The gene calls are TRBV7-9 and TRBJ2-3; D tentatively fits TRBD1 or TRBD2 (7 bases each). CDR3 DNA: TGTGCCAGCAGCTCCCCCAGGGGGGGACGCACAGATACGCAGTATTTT. Translation: CASSSPRGGRTDTQYF. Full variable domain (remainder filled in from reference TRBV7-9 and TRBJ2-3): DTGVSQNPRHKITKRGQNVTFRCDPISEHNRLYWYRQTLGQGPEFLTYFQNEAQLEKSRLLSDRFSAERPKGSFSTLEIQRTEQGDSAMYLCASSSPRGGRTDTQYFGPGTRLTVL.